This T cell receptor (beta chain) was identified during a study of T cells in Graves' hyperthyroidism and ophthalmopathy. Study-wide findings and caveats: Before onset, ophthalmopathy was predicted by the model a median roughly 6.4 months earlier.

The CDR3 has 15 residues. V trimming: 6 bases; J trimming: 2 bases; junction bases outside the gene matches: 10. Germline-derived CDR1 and CDR2 are DFQATT and SNEGSKA (reference sequence). This clonotype appeared many times. Antigen unknown. Those patients with uncontrolled infection, other autoimmune disease, pregnancy or lactation were excluded. The study collected blood at first hyperthyroidism diagnosis, before any ophthalmopathy symptoms arose. Authors of the study amplified TCR beta CDR3 regions from RNA transcripts. The study used the HTBI primer set for a first-round RT-PCR of the TCR CDR3. Via MiXCR, TCRdb re-called the multiplex PCR reads, giving one row per CDR3 protein. The sample lists some 600,000 distinct CDR3 sequences, about 15% occurring once.

The J gene is TRBJ2-1, the V gene TRBV20-1, with 7 bases that match TRBD2. This sequence was found in a woman aged 25 to 39 with Graves' hyperthyroidism that later progressed to Graves' ophthalmopathy. The sequenced sample was blood. CDR3 sequence reads: CSAPRRAGPYNEQFF. The DNA of the CDR3 is TGCAGTGCCCCGAGGAGAGCGGGACCCTACAATGAGCAGTTCTTC.